This T cell receptor beta chain originates from a study of technical replicates of blood from several donors. The CDR3 has 13 residues. The germline gives CDR1 SNHLY, CDR2 FYNNEI. The V and J ends lost 6 bases and 6 bases respectively, with 14 bases between them. Assay used: immunoSEQ multiplex PCR; TCRdb lists only in-frame clones, some missing. The table records roughly 76,000 clones, just under 95% of them present only once. The V gene is TRBV2, the J gene TRBJ1-1; D perhaps matches TRBD1 (6 bases). Sequencing was performed on T cells isolated from PBMCs. The TCR sequence derives from a human donor in good health. The CDR3 sequence: CASRETGFAEAFF. The CDR3 coding sequence is TGTGCCAGCAGGGAAACAGGGTTCGCTGAAGCTTTCTTT.